A selection of T cell receptor beta chains follows, all from one sample in a study of cytomegalovirus exposure and HLA in healthy donors. The assay was immunoSEQ multiplex PCR, and TCRdb's table has in-frame clones only and misses some. Of 200,000 or so clones listed, roughly 83% are singletons. Sequenced input: PBMCs. These receptors came from a boy between 10 and 17 years old in good health and CMV-seronegative. Each CDR3 is given with its conserved first and last residue. A D gene is named only where the DNA matches it firmly. Only some rows state a clone size, as once, few, many or a class for expanded clones.

J | size | D | V | DNA | CDR3
TRBJ1-2 | NA | TRBD1 | TRBV7-9 | TGTGCCAGCAGCTTAGCACCCGGACAGGCAGTCTATGGCTACACCTTC | CASSLAPGQAVYGYTF
TRBJ1-5 | medium-sized | TRBD1 | TRBV6-6 | TGTGCCAGCCGGGACAGTGATAGCAATCAGCCCCAGCATTTT | CASRDSDSNQPQHF
TRBJ2-7 | NA | TRBD1 | TRBV30 | TGTGCCTGGAGTCCTGGGACAGGGAGATACGAGCAGTACTTC | CAWSPGTGRYEQYF
TRBJ2-1 | NA | TRBD2 | TRBV5-1 | TGCGCCAGCAGCTTGGATGTGTGGCGGGGGGATTACAATGAGCAGTTCTTC | CASSLDVWRGDYNEQFF
TRBJ1-2 | NA | TRBD1 | TRBV14 | TGTGCCAGCAGCCTGGACAGGGGGCGCGTCTATGGCTACACCTTC | CASSLDRGRVYGYTF
TRBJ2-7 | NA | TRBD1 | TRBV6-1 | TGTGCCAGCAGTGAAGTCGGGACAGCCTCCTACGAGCAGTACTTC | CASSEVGTASYEQYF
TRBJ2-7 | once | TRBD2 | TRBV6-5 | TGTGCCAGCAGTTACTCAGCGGGGGAGCACTACGAGCAGTACTTC | CASSYSAGEHYEQYF
TRBJ1-3 | NA | NA | TRBV6-5 | TGTGCCAGCAGGAGGGTGAGCTCTGGAAACACCATATATTTT | CASRRVSSGNTIYF
TRBJ2-5 | NA | NA | TRBV5-6 | TGTGCCAGCAGCTTTTCCCCCAGTAAAGAGACCCAGTACTTC | CASSFSPSKETQYF
TRBJ1-2 | once | NA | TRBV7-9 | TGTGCCAGCAGCGGTGTTGAGGGCTACACCTTC | CASSGVEGYTF
TRBJ1-1 | few | TRBD1 | TRBV10-3 | TGTGCCACCAGACAGGGCGGTTGGGACACTGAAGCTTTCTTT | CATRQGGWDTEAFF
TRBJ1-3 | NA | NA | TRBV4-3 | TGCGCCAGCAGCCAAGAGTCGGCAGGGTCCGGAAACACCATATATTTT | CASSQESAGSGNTIYF
TRBJ2-3 | NA | NA | TRBV30 | TGTGCCTGGAGTCGGTCGGGGTCCGGTGATACGCAGTATTTT | CAWSRSGSGDTQYF
TRBJ1-2 | NA | NA | TRBV5-8 | TGTGCCAGCAGCTTGTCAGGCCTGTATGGCTACACCTTC | CASSLSGLYGYTF
TRBJ2-7 | NA | NA | TRBV7-2 | TGTGCCAGCAGCTTACAGGGGCGATTCTACGAGCAGTACTTC | CASSLQGRFYEQYF
TRBJ2-1 | NA | TRBD2 | TRBV7-7 | TGTGCTAGCAGCTTAGGAAGGGAGGGGAAGCAGTTCTTC | CASSLGREGKQFF
TRBJ2-7 | NA | TRBD2 | TRBV6-5 | TGTGCCAGCAGTTATTGGGGGGGTCTGGCGTACGAGCAGTACTTC | CASSYWGGLAYEQYF
TRBJ1-5 | NA | NA | TRBV7-9 | TGTGCCAGCAGCTTAGCCGGGGTTAGCAATCAGCCCCAGCATTTT | CASSLAGVSNQPQHF
TRBJ1-2 | NA | NA | TRBV5-1 | TGCGCCAGCAGCTTGGTCGGGGGTACCTATGGCTACACCTTC | CASSLVGGTYGYTF
TRBJ1-2 | few | TRBD1 | TRBV4-2 | TGTGCCAGCAGCCAAGATCTTGAGACAGGGGTGATGGGAGGCTACACCTTC | CASSQDLETGVMGGYTF
TRBJ1-3 | NA | NA | TRBV5-6 | TGTGCCAGCACATCGGGGGGTTACGGAAACACCATATATTTT | CASTSGGYGNTIYF
TRBJ2-7 | once | NA | TRBV7-9 | TGTGCCAGCAGCCCGCGTCGACAGTCTCTATTCTACGAGCAGTACTTC | CASSPRRQSLFYEQYF
TRBJ1-5 | once | NA | TRBV7-8 | TGTGCCAGCAGCTTAACGGGGGGCAATCAGCCCCAGCATTTT | CASSLTGGNQPQHF
TRBJ1-6 | NA | NA | TRBV30 | TGTGCCTGGAGGAACGGGGGTAGTTCACCCCTCCACTTT | CAWRNGGSSPLHF
TRBJ2-1 | NA | TRBD2 | TRBV20-1 | TGCAGTGCCTGGGAGGGAAATGAGCAGTTCTTC | CSAWEGNEQFF
TRBJ2-4 | NA | TRBD1 | TRBV5-8 | TGTGCCAGCAGCATCGACAGGGGCAAAAACATTCAGTACTTC | CASSIDRGKNIQYF
TRBJ1-3 | NA | NA | TRBV6-5 | TGTGCCAGCAGTTACTTGCCCCAGTCGGGAAACACCATATATTTT | CASSYLPQSGNTIYF
TRBJ2-5 | NA | NA | TRBV5-4 | TGTGCCAGCCAAAGGAGGGCAGGGGAGACCCAGTACTTC | CASQRRAGETQYF
TRBJ1-1 | NA | TRBD1 | TRBV19 | TGTGCCAGTAGGCCGGGACAGTTGAACACTGAAGCTTTCTTT | CASRPGQLNTEAFF
TRBJ1-4 | NA | NA | TRBV6-5 | TGTGCCAGCAGTTCCCCGGGTGCAACTAATGAAAAACTGTTTTTT | CASSSPGATNEKLFF
TRBJ2-7 | NA | NA | TRBV29-1 | TGCAGCGTTGTGGAGGGCGAGCAGTACTTC | CSVVEGEQYF
TRBJ2-1 | NA | TRBD2 | TRBV7-2 | TGTGCCAGCAGCCCACCGGGACTAGCGTACAATGAGCAGTTCTTC | CASSPPGLAYNEQFF
TRBJ1-4 | NA | NA | TRBV6-5 | TGTGCCAGCAGTTACGGATGGAGGGGCGGGAATGAAAAACTGTTTTTT | CASSYGWRGGNEKLFF
TRBJ2-6 | NA | TRBD1 | TRBV15 | TGTGCCACCAGTAGGGACAGGCTCTCTGGGGCCAACGTCCTGACTTTC | CATSRDRLSGANVLTF
TRBJ2-7 | NA | TRBD2 | TRBV6-1 | TGTGCCAGCAGGATGGTAGCGGGGGGCTCCTACGAGCAGTACTTC | CASRMVAGGSYEQYF
TRBJ1-1 | NA | NA | TRBV5-1 | TGCGCCAGCAGCCATGGAGCACCGCCGAACACTGCAGCTTTCTTT | CASSHGAPPNTAAFF
TRBJ2-7 | NA | NA | TRBV6-5 | TGTGCCAGCAGTTACTCCGGCGAGCAGTACTTC | CASSYSGEQYF
TRBJ1-3 | NA | TRBD1 | TRBV9 | TGTGCCAGCAGCCCCGCCTTGGGACAGGGCAGGACCATATATTTT | CASSPALGQGRTIYF
TRBJ2-1 | NA | TRBD2 | TRBV19 | TGTGCCAGTAGGGGTGTAGCGGGCTCCTACAATGAGCAGTTCTTC | CASRGVAGSYNEQFF
TRBJ2-7 | NA | NA | TRBV4-1 | TGCGCCAGCAGCCAAGATTTCATCGCCCGGGCGGCAGGACTCTACGAGCAGTACTTC | CASSQDFIARAAGLYEQYF
TRBJ1-5 | once | NA | TRBV29-1 | TGCAGCGTTGTTGTAGGGGCCGACCAGCATTTT | CSVVVGADQHF
TRBJ2-2 | NA | NA | TRBV6-1 | TGTGCCAGCAGTCCTCACAGGGCCGGGGAGCTGTTTTTT | CASSPHRAGELFF
TRBJ1-5 | NA | NA | TRBV6-1 | TGTGCCAGCAGTATTCGACGGGGTCATCAGCCCCAGCATTTT | CASSIRRGHQPQHF
TRBJ1-4 | NA | TRBD1 | TRBV19 | TGTGCCAGTAGTACCTCCCGACAGGGCGGGTTCTTTGGAGAAAAACTGTTTTTT | CASSTSRQGGFFGEKLFF
TRBJ2-7 | NA | NA | TRBV5-1 | TGCGCCAGCAGCTTCGGGGGAGGCTCCTACGAGCAGTACTTC | CASSFGGGSYEQYF
TRBJ1-5 | NA | NA | TRBV5-6 | TGTGCCAGCAGCTTGGGAGTACGGACACAACTTTATAGCAATCAGCCCCAGCATTTT | CASSLGVRTQLYSNQPQHF
TRBJ2-7 | NA | NA | TRBV5-1 | TGCGCCAGCAGCTTGGTGCCCGGACAGCCACCCTACGAGCAGTACTTC | CASSLVPGQPPYEQYF
TRBJ2-3 | NA | TRBD1 | TRBV25-1 | TGTGCCAGCAGTGACTGGGACAGGGGCACAGATACGCAGTATTTT | CASSDWDRGTDTQYF
TRBJ1-2 | few | NA | TRBV6-1 | TGTGCCAGCAGCCAGGGCTATGGCTACACCTTC | CASSQGYGYTF
TRBJ2-1 | NA | TRBD2 | TRBV30 | TGTGCCTGGAGTCCGGGACTAGCGGGGGCGTCCTACAATGAGCAGTTCTTC | CAWSPGLAGASYNEQFF
TRBJ1-5 | few | TRBD1 | TRBV2 | TGTGCCAGCAGGATCGGGACAGGGGGATCTCAGCCCCAGCATTTT | CASRIGTGGSQPQHF
TRBJ2-2 | NA | TRBD1 | TRBV5-1 | TGCGCCAGCAGCTTGGGAATACATCTAACAGGGGGCAGGGACACCGGGGAGCTGTTTTTT | CASSLGIHLTGGRDTGELFF
TRBJ2-7 | NA | NA | TRBV9 | TGTGCCAGCAGCGTAAACCAGGGGTACGAGCAGTACTTC | CASSVNQGYEQYF
TRBJ2-6 | NA | NA | TRBV27 | TGTGCCAGCAGTTTTTGGGGGCAATCTGGGGCCAACGTCCTGACTTTC | CASSFWGQSGANVLTF
TRBJ1-5 | NA | NA | TRBV27 | TGTGCCAGCAGTTTTGGGGGGGCCTCCAATCAGCCCCAGCATTTT | CASSFGGASNQPQHF
TRBJ2-7 | NA | TRBD1 | TRBV10-3 | TGTGCCATCAGTCGGAGAGAAAAGGGGGCGGGCGAGCAGTACTTC | CAISRREKGAGEQYF
TRBJ2-6 | NA | TRBD2 | TRBV7-3 | TGTGCCAGCAGCCTCATGGGGGGGTCTGGGGCCAACGTCCTGACTTTC | CASSLMGGSGANVLTF